Listed below are T cell receptor beta chains from one sample, sequenced in a study of blood T cells in healthy people across ages. TCRdb reanalysed the 5' RACE reads using MiXCR and keeps one entry per CDR3 protein. The table shows some 730,000 distinct CDR3 sequences, with roughly 20% occurring only once. What was sequenced was blood. Receptor source: a man between 70 and 80 years old in good health. Each CDR3 is given with its conserved first and last residue. Fields, in order: CDR3 protein, CDR3 DNA, D gene, J gene, V gene, clone size. The D gene is left open where the match is weak. Size values are once, few and many counts, or a class for expanded clones, and some rows have none.

cdr3_aa: CASSLVGRADTQYF
cdr3_nt: TGCGCCAGCAGCTTGGTTGGTAGAGCAGATACGCAGTATTTT
d_call: -
j_call: TRBJ2-3
v_call: TRBV5-1
clone_size: few

cdr3_aa: CASLNTDTQYF
cdr3_nt: TGTGCCAGCTTGAACACAGATACGCAGTATTTT
d_call: -
j_call: TRBJ2-3
v_call: TRBV6-1
clone_size: -

cdr3_aa: CASSLNPTGTGDPNAQYF
cdr3_nt: TGCGCCAGCAGCTTGAATCCAACCGGGACAGGGGACCCTAATGCGCAGTATTTT
d_call: TRBD1
j_call: TRBJ2-3
v_call: TRBV5-1
clone_size: -

cdr3_aa: CSASGQLFANTGELFF
cdr3_nt: TGCAGTGCTAGCGGGCAGCTCTTCGCGAACACCGGGGAGCTGTTTTTT
d_call: -
j_call: TRBJ2-2
v_call: TRBV20-1
clone_size: -

cdr3_aa: CASSLGTGRRNEQFF
cdr3_nt: TGTGCCAGCAGTTTGGGGACAGGGCGGAGAAATGAGCAGTTCTTC
d_call: TRBD1
j_call: TRBJ2-1
v_call: TRBV12-3/TRBV12-4
clone_size: few

cdr3_aa: CASRMFGGADTDTQYF
cdr3_nt: TGTGCCAGCAGAATGTTCGGGGGGGCCGACACAGATACGCAGTATTTT
d_call: TRBD2
j_call: TRBJ2-3
v_call: TRBV7-9
clone_size: -

cdr3_aa: CASSLGDRGNEQYF
cdr3_nt: TGCGCCAGCAGCTTGGGGGACAGAGGGAACGAGCAGTACTTC
d_call: TRBD1
j_call: TRBJ2-7
v_call: TRBV5-1
clone_size: many

cdr3_aa: CASTSDRGQGQPQHF
cdr3_nt: TGTGCCAGCACCTCGGACAGGGGTCAAGGTCAGCCCCAGCATTTT
d_call: TRBD1
j_call: TRBJ1-5
v_call: TRBV6-4
clone_size: few

cdr3_aa: CASSLLLILSTDTQYF
cdr3_nt: TGTGCCAGCAGTTTATTATTAATACTAAGCACAGATACGCAGTATTTT
d_call: -
j_call: TRBJ2-3
v_call: TRBV12-3/TRBV12-4
clone_size: few

cdr3_aa: CASSSRDRGGQYF
cdr3_nt: TGTGCCAGTAGTTCCAGAGACAGGGGCGGGCAGTACTTC
d_call: TRBD1
j_call: TRBJ2-7
v_call: TRBV19
clone_size: -

cdr3_aa: CASSQDKVAGTEAFF
cdr3_nt: TGCGCCAGCAGCCAAGACAAGGTCGCGGGGACTGAAGCTTTCTTT
d_call: -
j_call: TRBJ1-1
v_call: TRBV4-1
clone_size: few

cdr3_aa: CASTPNPVGQGIGEQYF
cdr3_nt: TGCGCCAGCACCCCCAATCCGGTGGGACAGGGAATTGGCGAGCAGTACTTC
d_call: TRBD1
j_call: TRBJ2-7
v_call: TRBV5-1
clone_size: many

cdr3_aa: CASSFRPGLAWETQYF
cdr3_nt: TGTGCCAGCAGTTTTCGTCCGGGACTAGCTTGGGAGACCCAGTACTTC
d_call: TRBD2
j_call: TRBJ2-5
v_call: TRBV6-5
clone_size: -

cdr3_aa: CASSYSWDSGEKLFF
cdr3_nt: TGTGCCAGCAGTTACTCGTGGGACAGCGGTGAAAAACTGTTTTTT
d_call: TRBD1
j_call: TRBJ1-4
v_call: TRBV6-5
clone_size: -

cdr3_aa: CASSPRRGVGRSTDTQYF
cdr3_nt: TGTGCCAGCAGCCCGCGAAGGGGTGTGGGACGGAGCACAGATACGCAGTATTTT
d_call: -
j_call: TRBJ2-3
v_call: TRBV3-1
clone_size: -

cdr3_aa: CASSWGASRGYGYTF
cdr3_nt: TGCGCCAGCAGCTGGGGGGCCAGTCGGGGCTATGGCTACACCTTC
d_call: -
j_call: TRBJ1-2
v_call: TRBV5-1
clone_size: few

cdr3_aa: CASSLDLITGEDIQYF
cdr3_nt: TGTGCCAGCAGCTTGGACCTAATTACAGGGGAGGACATTCAGTACTTC
d_call: -
j_call: TRBJ2-4
v_call: TRBV5-6
clone_size: -

cdr3_aa: CASSPGQGSSQPQQF
cdr3_nt: TGTGCCAGCAGCCCGGGACAGGGGTCGAGCCAGCCCCAGCAATTT
d_call: TRBD1
j_call: TRBJ1-5
v_call: TRBV3-1
clone_size: few

cdr3_aa: CASSQDLGAPYGYTF
cdr3_nt: TGTGCCAGCAGCCAAGACCTCGGGGCGCCCTATGGCTACACCTTC
d_call: -
j_call: TRBJ1-2
v_call: TRBV3-1
clone_size: -

cdr3_aa: CASSRGEGKIEAFF
cdr3_nt: TGTGCCAGCAGTAGGGGAGAGGGGAAGATTGAAGCTTTCTTT
d_call: -
j_call: TRBJ1-1
v_call: TRBV12-3/TRBV12-4
clone_size: -

cdr3_aa: CASSISQARNSPLHF
cdr3_nt: TGTGCCAGTAGTATATCGCAGGCCAGAAATTCACCCCTCCACTTT
d_call: -
j_call: TRBJ1-6
v_call: TRBV19
clone_size: -

cdr3_aa: CASSQSSAIAKNIQYF
cdr3_nt: TGCGCCAGCAGTCAATCCTCGGCTATAGCCAAAAACATTCAGTACTTC
d_call: -
j_call: TRBJ2-4
v_call: TRBV23-1
clone_size: -

cdr3_aa: CASSFERETGELFF
cdr3_nt: TGTGCCAGCAGTTTCGAACGGGAGACCGGGGAGCTGTTTTTT
d_call: -
j_call: TRBJ2-2
v_call: TRBV12-3/TRBV12-4
clone_size: few

cdr3_aa: CSVRELGETQYF
cdr3_nt: TGCAGCGTTCGAGAGTTGGGAGAGACCCAGTACTTC
d_call: -
j_call: TRBJ2-5
v_call: TRBV29-1
clone_size: few

cdr3_aa: CASSYIPARQGHVLTF
cdr3_nt: TGTGCCAGCAGTTACATCCCCGCTCGGCAGGGGCACGTCCTGACTTTC
d_call: -
j_call: TRBJ2-6
v_call: TRBV6-6
clone_size: few

cdr3_aa: CASSHQALNTEAFF
cdr3_nt: TGTGCCAGCAGCCACCAGGCCTTGAACACTGAAGCTTTCTTT
d_call: -
j_call: TRBJ1-1
v_call: TRBV3-1
clone_size: -

cdr3_aa: CSVRGQTAYGYTF
cdr3_nt: TGCAGCGTTCGAGGACAGACCGCCTATGGCTACACCTTC
d_call: -
j_call: TRBJ1-2
v_call: TRBV29-1
clone_size: few

cdr3_aa: CASSLSSSFIEQFF
cdr3_nt: TGCGCCAGCAGCTTGTCTTCTAGCTTCATTGAGCAGTTCTTC
d_call: -
j_call: TRBJ2-1
v_call: TRBV5-1
clone_size: few

cdr3_aa: CASSLRPSLNTEAFF
cdr3_nt: TGTGCCAGCAGCTTACGACCGAGCTTGAACACTGAAGCTTTCTTT
d_call: -
j_call: TRBJ1-1
v_call: TRBV7-8
clone_size: -

cdr3_aa: CASRPTAFYGYTF
cdr3_nt: TGTGCCAGCAGACCTACAGCATTCTATGGCTACACCTTC
d_call: -
j_call: TRBJ1-2
v_call: TRBV6-5
clone_size: few

cdr3_aa: CSVEDRDKGYEQYF
cdr3_nt: TGCAGCGTTGAAGATCGCGATAAGGGCTACGAGCAGTACTTC
d_call: -
j_call: TRBJ2-7
v_call: TRBV29-1
clone_size: -

cdr3_aa: CASSLYDQPKQYF
cdr3_nt: TGTGCCAGCAGCTTGTATGACCAACCCAAGCAGTATTTT
d_call: -
j_call: TRBJ2-3
v_call: TRBV7-2
clone_size: -

cdr3_aa: CASSQEYKLHF
cdr3_nt: TGTGCCAGCAGCCAAGAATACAAGCTGCACTTC
d_call: -
j_call: TRBJ2-7
v_call: TRBV4-1
clone_size: few

cdr3_aa: CASLAGGGKNIQYF
cdr3_nt: TGTGCCAGCCTGGCAGGCGGTGGAAAAAACATTCAGTACTTC
d_call: -
j_call: TRBJ2-4
v_call: TRBV28
clone_size: -

cdr3_aa: CSAAKGQGGDNEQFF
cdr3_nt: TGCAGTGCTGCAAAGGGACAGGGGGGTGACAATGAGCAGTTCTTC
d_call: TRBD1
j_call: TRBJ2-1
v_call: TRBV20-1
clone_size: few

cdr3_aa: CASSRTGTTIYEQYF
cdr3_nt: TGTGCCAGCAGTCGAACCGGGACTACCATCTACGAGCAGTACTTC
d_call: TRBD2
j_call: TRBJ2-7
v_call: TRBV6-5
clone_size: -

cdr3_aa: CASTDTRGEQFF
cdr3_nt: TGTGCCAGCACCGACACTAGGGGGGAGCAGTTCTTC
d_call: -
j_call: TRBJ2-1
v_call: TRBV3-1
clone_size: -

cdr3_aa: CASSTRNRGRRNTEAFF
cdr3_nt: TGTGCCAGCAGCACGAGAAACAGGGGGCGCAGGAACACTGAAGCTTTCTTT
d_call: TRBD1
j_call: TRBJ1-1
v_call: TRBV7-9
clone_size: -

cdr3_aa: CASSLGDIPYQPQHF
cdr3_nt: TGTGCCAGCAGTTTGGGGGACATTCCCTATCAGCCCCAGCATTTT
d_call: -
j_call: TRBJ1-5
v_call: TRBV12-3/TRBV12-4
clone_size: few

cdr3_aa: CATSDGPSSNYGYTF
cdr3_nt: TGTGCCACCAGTGACGGCCCTAGCTCCAACTATGGCTACACCTTC
d_call: -
j_call: TRBJ1-2
v_call: TRBV24-1
clone_size: many

cdr3_aa: CASSTQREGLGGELFF
cdr3_nt: TGTGCCAGCAGTACTCAGCGGGAGGGCCTGGGCGGGGAGCTGTTTTTT
d_call: TRBD2
j_call: TRBJ2-2
v_call: TRBV28
clone_size: -

cdr3_aa: CASILRAGIQETQYF
cdr3_nt: TGTGCCAGCATCTTAAGAGCGGGGATCCAAGAGACCCAGTACTTC
d_call: TRBD2
j_call: TRBJ2-5
v_call: TRBV7-2
clone_size: many

cdr3_aa: CASSLAAKNIQYF
cdr3_nt: TGTGCCAGCAGTTTAGCAGCCAAAAACATTCAGTACTTC
d_call: -
j_call: TRBJ2-4
v_call: TRBV12-3/TRBV12-4
clone_size: many

cdr3_aa: CASSQPQGSAYNEQFF
cdr3_nt: TGTGCCAGCAGCCAACCCCAGGGATCCGCGTACAATGAGCAGTTCTTC
d_call: -
j_call: TRBJ2-1
v_call: TRBV7-3
clone_size: -

cdr3_aa: CASSLAPLSEAFF
cdr3_nt: TGTGCCAGCAGTTTAGCGCCTCTATCCGAAGCTTTCTTT
d_call: -
j_call: TRBJ1-1
v_call: TRBV12-3/TRBV12-4
clone_size: -

cdr3_aa: CASSLAGPEGRYEQYF
cdr3_nt: TGTGCCAGCAGTTTAGCCGGACCCGAAGGTCGCTACGAGCAGTACTTC
d_call: -
j_call: TRBJ2-7
v_call: TRBV28
clone_size: -

cdr3_aa: CASNWFPGRGKETQYF
cdr3_nt: TGCGCCAGCAACTGGTTCCCCGGGCGGGGGAAAGAGACCCAGTACTTC
d_call: TRBD2
j_call: TRBJ2-5
v_call: TRBV5-1
clone_size: -

cdr3_aa: CASMAGTGGLNETFF
cdr3_nt: TGTGCCAGCATGGCAGGGACAGGTGGATTAAATGAAACTTTCTTT
d_call: TRBD1
j_call: TRBJ1-1
v_call: TRBV24-1
clone_size: few

cdr3_aa: CASSYAGQGTKAKNIQYF
cdr3_nt: TGTGCCAGCAGTTACGCTGGGCAGGGAACGAAGGCCAAAAACATTCAGTACTTC
d_call: -
j_call: TRBJ2-4
v_call: TRBV6-6
clone_size: few

cdr3_aa: CASSLYPGSGDTEAFF
cdr3_nt: TGTGCCAGCAGTTTATATCCAGGGTCGGGGGACACTGAAGCTTTCTTT
d_call: -
j_call: TRBJ1-1
v_call: TRBV27
clone_size: -

cdr3_aa: CSAQSRIGGSYNEQFF
cdr3_nt: TGCAGTGCTCAGTCCCGTATTGGCGGCTCCTACAATGAGCAGTTCTTC
d_call: -
j_call: TRBJ2-1
v_call: TRBV20-1
clone_size: many

cdr3_aa: CASRLLGGKLFF
cdr3_nt: TGTGCCAGCAGACTCCTAGGCGGAAAACTGTTTTTT
d_call: -
j_call: TRBJ1-4
v_call: TRBV12-3/TRBV12-4
clone_size: -

cdr3_aa: CSARLGRQGQETQYF
cdr3_nt: TGCAGTGCTAGATTAGGGAGACAGGGCCAAGAGACCCAGTACTTC
d_call: TRBD1
j_call: TRBJ2-5
v_call: TRBV20-1
clone_size: few